Following are 2 T cell receptor beta chains from one sample sequenced in a study of T cell responses to AZD1222 COVID-19 vaccine. Assay: immunoSEQ multiplex PCR; the TCRdb copy retains only in-frame clones and omits some. The data hold 100,000 or so clones, with about 88% observed a single time. The sample here was peripheral blood, taken 28 days after the second AZD1222 dose. These TCRs come from an adult who received the AZD1222 COVID-19 vaccine.

This clone was detected once. The chain combines TRBV6-4 with TRBJ2-1; TRBD1 matches 8 bases. After removal of 2 bases from V and 3 bases from J, the junction contained 6 bases not matched to a gene. The CDR3 totals 16 residues. CDR1 is MRHNA, CDR2 SNTAGT, per germline. DNA for the CDR3: TGTGCCAGCAGTGACCCCGAGGACAGGGTCTACAATGAGCAGTTCTTC. Protein product: CASSDPEDRVYNEQFF.

V is TRBV20-1 and J is TRBJ1-2; D gene unclear. CDR1 is DFQATT, CDR2 SNEGSKA, per germline (reference sequence). With 5 bases removed from V and 4 bases from J, the gap between germline ends came to 8 bases. The CDR3 runs to 11 residues. The CDR3, as DNA: TGCAGTGCTTACACAGCCTATGGCTACACCTTC. Protein sequence: CSAYTAYGYTF.